Below, 19 T cell receptor beta chains from the same sample are listed, as sequenced in a study of blood T cell repertoires in COVID-19. TCRdb keeps only in-frame clones here, not all; method: immunoSEQ multiplex PCR. The sample yields 65,000 to 80,000 clones, roughly nine tenths seen once. The sample consisted of peripheral blood. These receptors came from a human donor in a cohort sampled during active COVID-19.

CDR3 region: CASSPAGGRGYTF. The CDR3 DNA sequence: TGCGCCAGCAGCCCCGCAGGGGGCCGGGGCTACACCTTC. The rearrangement joins TRBV5-1 to TRBJ1-2; TRBD1 matches at 8 bases. J lost 8 bases, V lost 4 bases, and 7 bases had no gene match. Germline loops: CDR1 SGHRS, CDR2 YFSETQ. There are 13 residues in the CDR3.

CDR3 sequence (DNA): TGTGCCAGCAGCCAAGGGGCACTAGCGAGCAACATTCAGTACTTC. Residues: CASSQGALASNIQYF. The chain is built from TRBV3-1 (or the pseudogene TRBV3-2) and TRBJ2-4, with 7 bases matching TRBD2. In germline, CDR1 is LGHDT, CDR2 YNNKEL (reference sequence). V shed 1 base and J 7 bases; nucleotides not matched to a gene: 7. CDR3 length: 15 amino acids.

This chain uses TRBV29-1 with TRBJ2-1; 7 positions agree with TRBD1. The CDR3 consists of 13 residues. V dropped 3 bases and J dropped 5; count of bases not matched to a gene: 4. CDR1 and CDR2 (germline): SQVTM, ANQGSEA. The CDR3 DNA sequence: TGCAGCGTTGAGAGGGGGCTGGACAATGAGCAGTTCTTC. Translation gives CSVERGLDNEQFF.

V usage is TRBV4-2 and J usage is TRBJ2-1; 7 nucleotides match TRBD2. Per the germline V gene, CDR1 is LGHNA and CDR2 is YNFKEQ. V trimming: 0 bases; J trimming: 3 bases; junction bases outside the gene matches: 5. CDR3 length: 16 amino acids. The CDR3 reads CASSQDYREDYNEQFF. The DNA for the CDR3 is TGTGCCAGCAGCCAAGATTATCGGGAGGACTACAATGAGCAGTTCTTC.

The chain is built from TRBV27 and TRBJ2-5; 12 bases agree with TRBD2. The germline V gene has CDR1 MNHEY and CDR2 SMNVEV (reference sequence). V lost 5 bases to trimming and J lost 1 base; unmatched junction nucleotides: 5. The CDR3 is 16 amino acids. CDR3 nucleotides: TGTGCCAGCAGTCTACTGGGACTAGCGGGCCAAGAGACCCAGTACTTC. This gives the protein CASSLLGLAGQETQYF.

This clone was recorded a few times. The chain carries TRBV19 and TRBJ1-1, with D possibly matching TRBD1 (6 bases). CDR3 size: 14 residues. The V end was cut by 9 bases, the J end by 5 bases, with 19 bases between. Germline-derived CDR1 and CDR2 are LNHDA and SQIVND (reference sequence). The CDR3 spells CASKTEGGHTEAFF. The CDR3 nucleotides are TGTGCCAGCAAAACCGAAGGGGGTCATACTGAAGCTTTCTTT.

This clone has just one count. This chain joins TRBV21-1 and TRBJ2-7; the tabulated D call, TRBD1, remains unverified against the DNA. TRBV21-1 is a known pseudogene. The CDR3 sequence is 17 residues long. As DNA, the CDR3 is TGTGCCAGCAGCACGCTACCCACCGGGACAGGGGACTACGAGCAGTACTTC. Its translation is CASSTLPTGTGDYEQYF.

This rearrangement joins TRBV15 to TRBJ2-7; 8 nucleotides match TRBD2. Per the germline V gene, CDR1 is LNHNV and CDR2 is YYDKDF (reference sequence). Trimming cost V 3 bases and J 5 bases; bases outside gene matches: 9. The length of the CDR3 is 15 residues. DNA of the CDR3: TGTGCCACCAGCAGGGGGGGCGGGACTAGAAACGAGCAGTACTTC. Translated: CATSRGGGTRNEQYF.

In this sample, this clone turned up a few times. The chain carries TRBV24-1 and TRBJ2-5; the match to TRBD1 covers 12 bases. The J segment lost 5 bases and the V segment lost 3 bases, leaving 3 bases of the junction unmatched. The CDR3 contains 15 residues. CDR1 is KGHDR and CDR2 is SFDVKD in the germline V gene. CDR3 in amino acids: CATSDGTGGGETQYF. In nucleotides, the CDR3 is TGTGCCACCAGTGATGGGACAGGGGGCGGGGAGACCCAGTACTTC.

The rearrangement links TRBV13 to TRBJ2-3; possible D gene TRBD1, 5 bases. Germline CDR1 reads PRHDT; CDR2 reads FYEKMQ (reference sequence). CDR3 size: 11 residues. V was trimmed by 4 bases and J by 7 bases, leaving 6 bases between them. The CDR3 sequence is CASSWGNTQYF. The CDR3 nucleotides are TGTGCCAGCAGCTGGGGCAATACGCAGTATTTT.

V and J are TRBV19 and TRBJ2-3; 10 nucleotides line up with TRBD2. The CDR3 has 17 amino acids. From germline, CDR1 is LNHDA and CDR2 SQIVND (reference sequence). J lost 5 bases, V lost 3 bases, and 11 bases had no gene match. The CDR3 reads CASSIRGAGGPKDTQYF. CDR3 bases: TGTGCCAGTAGTATTCGGGGAGCGGGAGGGCCTAAAGATACGCAGTATTTT. The full variable domain, completed using reference TRBV19 and TRBJ2-3, is DGGITQSPKYLFRKEGQNVTLSCEQNLNHDAMYWYRQDPGQGLRLIYYSQIVNDFQKGDIAEGYSVSREKKESFPLTVTSAQKNPTAFYLCASSIRGAGGPKDTQYFGPGTRLTVL.

V and J are TRBV6-2 or TRBV6-3 and TRBJ2-1; possibly TRBD2 for D (6 bases). V shed 5 bases and J shed 6 bases, with 11 bases lying between them. The CDR3 runs to 13 residues. Germline CDR1 MNHEY, CDR2 SVGEGT. The chain's CDR3 is CASSMTRSNEQFF. Written as DNA, the CDR3 is TGTGCCAGCAGTATGACTAGATCCAATGAGCAGTTCTTC.

This clone was detected only once. CDR3 in amino acids: CASSEGVNLSPEQYF. The CDR3 DNA follows: TGTGCCAGCAGCGAGGGGGTGAATTTGAGTCCCGAGCAGTACTTC. The chain joins TRBV9 to TRBJ2-7; a weak D match, TRBD1 (6 bases). Per the germline V gene, CDR1 is SGDLS and CDR2 is YYNGEE. The ends were cut back, 3 bases at V and 6 bases at J, with 19 bases in the middle. The CDR3 is 15 amino acids.

J is TRBJ2-1 and V is TRBV27; 13 bases line up with TRBD2. After removal of 3 bases from V and 7 bases from J, the junction contained 3 bases not matched to a gene. CDR1 MNHEY and CDR2 SMNVEV come from the germline V gene (reference sequence). This CDR3 is 15 amino acids long. For the CDR3, the DNA is TGTGCCAGCAGTTTTGGGACTAGCGGGAAAAATGAGCAGTTCTTC. Its protein is CASSFGTSGKNEQFF.

In its sample, this clone was seen a few times. This chain joins TRBV7-2 and TRBJ1-5; TRBD1 agrees at 8 bases. Germline V gives CDR1 SGHTA, CDR2 FQGNSA. The CDR3 consists of 15 residues. V shed 6 bases and J 2 bases; nucleotides not matched to a gene: 6. The CDR3 spells CASSQDRAGNQPQHF. DNA for the CDR3: TGTGCCAGCAGTCAGGACAGGGCCGGCAATCAGCCCCAGCATTTT.

The chain uses TRBV6-5 and TRBJ2-7, with TRBD2 identical over 7 bases. Germline values: CDR1 MNHEY, CDR2 SVGAGI. The trim removed 7 bases at V and 4 bases at J, leaving 7 bases unmatched. The CDR3 is made up of 13 amino acids. CDR3 amino acids: CASILAGRYEQYF. In nucleotides, the CDR3 is TGTGCCAGCATTCTAGCCGGGAGGTACGAGCAGTACTTC.

The chain carries TRBV30 and TRBJ1-2; D uncertain. Germline lookup yields CDR1 GTSNPN and CDR2 SVGIG (reference sequence). The CDR3 consists of 12 residues. Trimming left V 1 base short and J 3 bases short, with 6 bases between. The CDR3 spells CAWSGVDYGYTF. CDR3 coding DNA: TGTGCCTGGAGTGGAGTAGACTATGGCTACACCTTC.

This chain connects TRBV27 to TRBJ1-3; 7 bases map to TRBD1. V gave up 3 bases and J gave up 4 bases; unmatched junction bases: 3. Germline CDR1 and CDR2: MNHEY and SMNVEV (reference sequence). The length of the CDR3 is 14 residues. The CDR3 DNA reads TGTGCCAGCAGTTTCAGGGGGTCAGGAAACACCATATATTTT. Translation gives CASSFRGSGNTIYF.

V and J are TRBV2 and TRBJ2-2, with 7 bases lining up with TRBD1. Germline V gene lookup returns CDR1 SNHLY and CDR2 FYNNEI. The CDR3 covers 15 residues. J gave up 4 bases and V 6 bases, and 8 bases lay outside the gene matches. The CDR3, as DNA: TGTGCCAGCAGCGGACAGGAGGTGGTCACCGGGGAGCTGTTTTTT. Its translation: CASSGQEVVTGELFF.